Below are 5 T cell receptor beta chains sequenced from a single sample in a study of T cell repertoires in cytomegalovirus infection. Which antigens these TCRs recognize remains unknown. TCRdb ran MiXCR on the reads and lists one entry per CDR3 protein. The table lists 600,000 to 700,000 distinct CDR3 sequences, around 32% of them singletons. Sequenced material: cultured PBMCs, taken from culture after CMV antigen stimulation. The source of these receptors is a human donor in good health (CMV status not recorded). Some clones in this sample may be carry-over from other donors' samples.

This clonotype was seen only a few times. At one end the junction does not follow the germline gene, possibly because of a read error. The rearrangement links TRBV5-4 to TRBJ2-7, with 10 nucleotides matching TRBD1. Per the germline V gene, CDR1 is SGHNT and CDR2 is YYREEE (reference sequence). The CDR3 length is 14 residues. The CDR3 loop reads CASSGGTGDPKKLF. The DNA of the CDR3 is TGTGCCAGCAGCGGAGGGACAGGGGACCCTAAAAAATTGTTC.

This chain joins TRBV5-1 and TRBJ2-3, with D unresolved. The CDR3 runs to 13 residues. Looked up from germline, CDR1 is SGHRS and CDR2 is YFSETQ. V lost 4 bases to trimming and J lost 1 base, with 7 bases between them. CDR3 DNA sequence: TGCGCCAGCAGCGGGTGGGGCACAGATACGCAGTATTTT. Its translation: CASSGWGTDTQYF.

In this sample, this clonotype turned up many times. The chain couples TRBV7-2 to TRBJ2-3; 7 nucleotides line up with TRBD2. J was trimmed by 0 bases and V by 3 bases; bases with no gene match: 6. The V gene's germline CDR1 is SGHTA and CDR2 FQGNSA. This CDR3 comprises 16 residues. Written as DNA, the CDR3 is TGTGCCAGCAGCTTGATCCCTAGCGGAAGCACAGATACGCAGTATTTT. Translating gives CASSLIPSGSTDTQYF. Together with reference TRBV7-2 and TRBJ2-3, the CDR3 gives the full variable domain: GAGVSQSPSNKVTEKGKDVELRCDPISGHTALYWYRQSLGQGLEFLIYFQGNSAPDKSGLPSDRFSAERTGGSVSTLTIQRTQQEDSAVYLCASSLIPSGSTDTQYFGPGTRLTVL.

The genes are TRBV2 and TRBJ1-6; D is ambiguous. Germline CDR1 is SNHLY and CDR2 is FYNNEI. The CDR3 has 13 amino acids. V was pared by 5 bases and J by 10 bases, with 12 bases between. The CDR3 loop reads CASSLGSESPLHF. CDR3 nucleotide sequence: TGTGCCAGCAGTCTGGGTTCGGAATCACCCCTCCACTTT.

The chain combines TRBV6-5 with TRBJ2-1; possibly TRBD1 for D (6 bases). Trimming removed 7 bases at V and 7 bases at J, with 20 bases between. CDR1 is MNHEY and CDR2 is SVGAGI in the germline V gene. The CDR3 length is 15 residues. Written as DNA, the CDR3 is TGTGCCAGCAACGCAGGGGCGAGGGCCCTAAATGAGCAGTTCTTC. This codes for CASNAGARALNEQFF.